This entry features one T cell receptor beta chain sequence. As yet, its antigen is unknown. CDR1 is DFQATT, CDR2 SNEGSKA, per germline (reference sequence). This CDR3 region has 14 residues. The data derive from a study of CXCR3-negative and CXCR3-positive naive CD8 T cells. Study-wide points: TRB CDR3s of CXCR3-positive naive cells were more hydrophobic than those of CXCR3-negative naive cells. Each naive subset displayed comparably high diversity, whereas memory CD8+ cells displayed much lower diversity.

Libraries were UMI-labeled 5' RACE TRB cDNA. For each CDR3 protein, TCRdb gives one entry from its re-call of the 5' RACE reads, without DNA. Here the sample table reports some 120,000 distinct CDR3 sequences. Phenotypically, naive CD8+ T cells corresponded to CD45RO-CCR7+CD27+CD95-. The chain recombines TRBV20-1 with TRBJ2-7; the TCRdb D gene call, TRBD2, has no DNA to confirm it. The sample taken for sequencing was naive CXCR3+ CD8+ T cells from blood. Indicated subset: CD45RO-CCR7+CD27+CD95- naive CD8+ T cells expressing CXCR3 (TNR3+). The TCR originated in a human donor in good health. Some clones in this sample may be carry-over from other donors' samples. The CDR3 spells CSASGLADPYEQYF.